The rows below give T cell receptor beta chains drawn from one sample of a study of Graves' ophthalmopathy and Graves' hyperthyroidism. Using its own MiXCR run on the multiplex PCR reads, TCRdb lists one record per CDR3 protein. The sample includes around 660,000 distinct CDR3 sequences, about two fifths of them seen just once. The sequenced sample consisted of peripheral blood. The receptor source for this set is an adult man with Graves' ophthalmopathy. Both conserved end residues are part of each CDR3. For some rows the clone size is stated as once, few or many, or as a class when expanded; others skip it.

CDR3 length | clone size | V gene | CDR3 protein
17 | NA | TRBV12-3/TRBV12-4 | CASSYQTGNSRNQPQHF
11 | once | TRBV20-1 | CSARAGRGAFF
14 | many | TRBV19 | CASKPGTGNSEQYF
13 | NA | TRBV2 | CASSVAGHQPQHF
15 | NA | TRBV7-2 | CASSLGTGHNSPLHF
14 | many | TRBV10-3 | CAISGTDTNYGYTF
12 | many | TRBV12-3/TRBV12-4 | CASRQNSNEQYF
15 | NA | TRBV7-9 | CASSFPDRAHYEQYF
13 | many | TRBV2 | CATRRGARETQYF
14 | many | TRBV11-2 | CASSSRTGDEKLFF
15 | many | TRBV25-1 | CASSATSYSTDTQYF
11 | NA | TRBV7-9 | CAWWGGGELFF
16 | many | TRBV24-1 | CATREGDRGSHTEAFF
14 | NA | TRBV2 | CASSDRREGVEQYF